This T cell receptor beta chain was identified in a study of CD8 T cells in ankylosing spondylitis. Whole-study results and caveats: Disease-linked clones reportedly showed significant enrichment in matched ankylosing spondylitis synovial fluid. About 8 highly homologous variants made up a TCR beta motif, and this motif appeared characteristic of ankylosing spondylitis blood. With a CD8+ phenotype, disease-linked clones were relatively rare in peripheral blood.

V was pared by 2 bases and J by 5 bases, with 7 bases of the junction left unmatched. The CDR3 runs to 15 residues. Germline V gene data show CDR1 as SEHNR and CDR2 as FQNEAQ (reference sequence). Note on this clonotype: The target antigen is unknown.

TCRdb independently ran MiXCR on the 5' RACE reads; one entry per CDR3 protein. Altogether over 600,000 distinct CDR3 sequences are present, under 20% being singletons, with the ten largest covering about a fifth. Material: blood, either unsorted or a sorted T cell fraction (not recorded which). The chain combines TRBV7-9 with TRBJ2-5; 8 bases map to TRBD2. The receptor was isolated from a male donor with ankylosing spondylitis. The CDR3 DNA reads as TGTGCCAGCAGCTTAATCCGGGAGGGGTGGGAGACCCAGTACTTC. It translates to CASSLIREGWETQYF.